This T cell receptor beta chain comes out of a study of blood T cells in healthy people across ages. Together with a sample-barcoded 5' primer, a J-beta primer mix was included in a second PCR lasting about 7 to 11 cycles. TCRdb reprocessed the 5' RACE reads with MiXCR, giving one entry per CDR3 protein. The data contain more than 600,000 distinct CDR3 sequences, just under 25% of them seen just once; the ten biggest clones take up 9.4%. The CDR3 runs to 14 residues. Per germline, CDR1 DFQATT and CDR2 SNEGSKA (reference sequence). With 1 base removed from V and 7 bases from J, the gap between germline ends came to 16 bases. This clonotype was recorded once. These records were also assigned to another study, of T cells of mothers and their children.

The source is a boy between 10 and 17 years old in good health. Sequenced input: blood. The rearrangement uses TRBV20-1 and TRBJ1-1, with D perhaps matching TRBD1 (5 bases). CDR3 region: CSARVYAGRDEAFF. CDR3 DNA sequence: TGCAGTGCTAGAGTTTATGCGGGGCGCGATGAAGCTTTCTTT.